Included here is one TCR beta chain sequence, with context. In the source study's methods: Amplified reference gene primers provided the basis for estimating nucleated cell counts. Generated by immunoSEQ multiplex PCR, the TCRdb table keeps only in-frame clones and is missing some. The DNA gave D and trimming, while V, J and clone size come from that table. The profile shows about 150,000 clones, approximately 80% of them singletons. This sample was taken from a study of blood T cell repertoires in COVID-19. Study details: Samples of COVID-19 (acute and convalescent) were obtained from the United States, Italy and Spain. PBMCs, B-cell-depleted T cells, or T cells were the source of the cDNA or gDNA that made up the material.

Per the germline V gene, CDR1 is SEHNR and CDR2 is FQNEAQ (reference sequence). Trimming removed 4 bases from V and 4 bases from J, with 4 bases in between. CDR3 length equals 11 residues. The chain uses TRBV7-9 and TRBJ1-2; unclear D gene. Sequenced: peripheral blood. This clonotype was sampled from an elderly woman with acute or convalescent COVID-19. CDR3 DNA sequence: TGTGCCAGCAGCTCCGGCTATGGCTACACCTTC. Encoded protein: CASSSGYGYTF. The entire variable domain, with the rest obtained from reference TRBV7-9 and TRBJ1-2, is as follows: DTGVSQNPRHKITKRGQNVTFRCDPISEHNRLYWYRQTLGQGPEFLTYFQNEAQLEKSRLLSDRFSAERPKGSFSTLEIQRTEQGDSAMYLCASSSGYGYTFGSGTRLTVV.